This entry is about one T cell receptor beta chain. What it binds is unknown. The data were taken from a study of CD4 T cells in relation to SARS-CoV-2 and coronaviruses. Assay: immunoSEQ multiplex PCR; the TCRdb copy retains only in-frame clones and omits some. The data show under 13,000 clones, roughly 81% seen once. The CDR3 is 13 amino acids. Germline V gives CDR1 SNHLY, CDR2 FYNNEI. Trimming stripped 2 bases from V and 5 bases from J, with 7 bases between. Before the COVID-19 pandemic, during about 2011-2018, CD4+ T cells were taken from unexposed donors. After about ten days of culture, CD4+ T cells were isolated. Each well had about 2.2 million PBMCs in 5% human AB serum with IL-2.

Source material: CD4+ T cells from PBMCs, cultured in vitro. This receptor was obtained from a human donor in good health. The chain carries TRBV2 and TRBJ1-5; a weak D match, TRBD1 (5 bases). The DNA of the CDR3 is TGTGCCAGCAGTGAACAGGGTGATCAGCCCCAGCATTTT. Encoded protein: CASSEQGDQPQHF.